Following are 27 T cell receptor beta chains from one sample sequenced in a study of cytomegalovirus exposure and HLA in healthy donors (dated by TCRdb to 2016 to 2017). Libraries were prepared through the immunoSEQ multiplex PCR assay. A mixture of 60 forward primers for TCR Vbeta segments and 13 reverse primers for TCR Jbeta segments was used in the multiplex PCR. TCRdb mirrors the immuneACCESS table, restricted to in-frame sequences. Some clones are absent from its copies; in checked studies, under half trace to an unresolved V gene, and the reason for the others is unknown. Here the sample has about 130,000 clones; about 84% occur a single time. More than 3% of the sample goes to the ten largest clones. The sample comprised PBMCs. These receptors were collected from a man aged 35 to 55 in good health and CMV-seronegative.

This CDR3 is CASSLQPTYGYTF. DNA of the CDR3: TGTGCCAGTAGTCTACAGCCTACCTATGGCTACACCTTC. The chain combines TRBV19 with TRBJ1-2; D remains ambiguous. Trimming shortened V by 5 bases and J by 4 bases, and 11 bases separated the two germline ends. The CDR3 contains 13 residues. Germline-derived CDR1 and CDR2 are LNHDA and SQIVND (reference sequence).

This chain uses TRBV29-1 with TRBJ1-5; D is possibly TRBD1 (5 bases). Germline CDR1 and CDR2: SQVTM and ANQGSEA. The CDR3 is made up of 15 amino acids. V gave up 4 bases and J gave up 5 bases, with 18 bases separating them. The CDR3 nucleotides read TGCAGCGTTGCCCTCAATGCAGGGAAGGATCAGCCCCAGCATTTT. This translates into CSVALNAGKDQPQHF. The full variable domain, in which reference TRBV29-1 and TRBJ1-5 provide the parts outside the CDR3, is SAVISQKPSRDICQRGTSLTIQCQVDSQVTMMFWYRQQPGQSLTLIATANQGSEATYESGFVIDKFPISRPNLTFSTLTVSNMSPEDSSIYLCSVALNAGKDQPQHFGDGTRLSIL.

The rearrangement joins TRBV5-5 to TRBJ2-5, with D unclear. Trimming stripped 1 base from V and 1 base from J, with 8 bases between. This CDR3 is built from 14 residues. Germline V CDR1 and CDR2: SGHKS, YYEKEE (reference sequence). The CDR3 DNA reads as TGTGCCAGCAGCTTGATCCCCATCCAAGAGACCCAGTACTTC. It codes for CASSLIPIQETQYF.

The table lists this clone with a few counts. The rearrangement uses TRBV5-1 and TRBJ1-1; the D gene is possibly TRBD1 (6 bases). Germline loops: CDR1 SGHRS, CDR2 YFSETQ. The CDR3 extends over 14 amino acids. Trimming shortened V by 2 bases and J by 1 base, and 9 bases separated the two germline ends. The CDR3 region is CASSLQGANTEAFF. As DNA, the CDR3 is TGCGCCAGCAGCTTACAGGGAGCGAACACTGAAGCTTTCTTT.

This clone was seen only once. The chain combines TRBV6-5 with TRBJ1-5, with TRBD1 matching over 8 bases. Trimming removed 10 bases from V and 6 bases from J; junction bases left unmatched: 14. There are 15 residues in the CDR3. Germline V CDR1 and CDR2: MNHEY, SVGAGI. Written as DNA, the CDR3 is TGTGCCACTAAACCCGGACAGGGTCGCACTCAGCCCCAGCATTTT. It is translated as CATKPGQGRTQPQHF.

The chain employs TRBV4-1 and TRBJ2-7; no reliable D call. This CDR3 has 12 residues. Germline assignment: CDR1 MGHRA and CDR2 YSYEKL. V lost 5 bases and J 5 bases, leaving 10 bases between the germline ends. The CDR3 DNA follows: TGCGCCAGCAGCAGCATGGTGCACGAGCAGTACTTC. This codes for CASSSMVHEQYF.

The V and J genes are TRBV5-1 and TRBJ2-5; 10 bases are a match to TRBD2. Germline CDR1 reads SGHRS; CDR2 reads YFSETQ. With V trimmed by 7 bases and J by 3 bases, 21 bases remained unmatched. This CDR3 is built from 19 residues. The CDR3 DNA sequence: TGCGCCAGCCGATCGACCCCGGGACTAGCGATCAGGAGGAAAGAGACCCAGTACTTC. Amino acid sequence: CASRSTPGLAIRRKETQYF.

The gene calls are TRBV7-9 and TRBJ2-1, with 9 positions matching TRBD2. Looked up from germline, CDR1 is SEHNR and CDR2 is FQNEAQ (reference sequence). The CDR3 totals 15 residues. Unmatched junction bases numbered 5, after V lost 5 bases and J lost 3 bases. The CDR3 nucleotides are TGTGCCAGCAGCGAATGGACTAGCGACTACAATGAGCAGTTCTTC. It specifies CASSEWTSDYNEQFF.

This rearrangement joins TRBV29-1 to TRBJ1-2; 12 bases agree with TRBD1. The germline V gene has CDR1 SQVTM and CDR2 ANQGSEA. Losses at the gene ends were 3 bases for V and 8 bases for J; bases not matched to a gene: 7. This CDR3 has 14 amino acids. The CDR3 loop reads CSVDVGQGAEGYTF. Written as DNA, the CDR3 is TGCAGCGTTGATGTGGGACAGGGGGCGGAAGGCTACACCTTC.

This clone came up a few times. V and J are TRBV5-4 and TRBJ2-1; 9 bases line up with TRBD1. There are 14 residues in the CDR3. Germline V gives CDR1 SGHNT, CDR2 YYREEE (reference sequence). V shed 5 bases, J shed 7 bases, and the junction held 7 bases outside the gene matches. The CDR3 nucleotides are TGTGCCAGCAGACAGGGGGCCCGGGGGAATGAGCAGTTCTTC. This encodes CASRQGARGNEQFF.

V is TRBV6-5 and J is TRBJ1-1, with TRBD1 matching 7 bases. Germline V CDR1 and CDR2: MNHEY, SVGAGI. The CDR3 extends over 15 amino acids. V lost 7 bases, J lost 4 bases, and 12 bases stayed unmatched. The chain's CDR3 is CASILKTGTRTEAFF. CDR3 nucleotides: TGTGCCAGCATCCTAAAGACAGGGACCCGCACTGAAGCTTTCTTT.

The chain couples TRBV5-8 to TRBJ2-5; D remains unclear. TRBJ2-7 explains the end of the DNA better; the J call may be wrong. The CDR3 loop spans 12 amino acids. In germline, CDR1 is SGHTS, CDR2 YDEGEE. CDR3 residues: CASSPVSNEQYF. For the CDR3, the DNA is TGTGCCAGCAGCCCCGTTTCGAACGAGCAGTACTTC.

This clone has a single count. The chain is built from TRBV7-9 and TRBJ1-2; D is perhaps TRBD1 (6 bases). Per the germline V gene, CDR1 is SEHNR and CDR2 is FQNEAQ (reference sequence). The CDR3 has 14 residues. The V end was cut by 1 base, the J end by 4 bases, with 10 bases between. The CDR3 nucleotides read TGTGCCAGCAGCTTAGTCGGCAGGGGCTATGGCTACACCTTC. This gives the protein CASSLVGRGYGYTF.

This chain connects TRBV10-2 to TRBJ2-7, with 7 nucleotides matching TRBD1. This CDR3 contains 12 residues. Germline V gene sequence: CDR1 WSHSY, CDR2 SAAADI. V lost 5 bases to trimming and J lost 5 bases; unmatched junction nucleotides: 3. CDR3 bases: TGCGCCAGCAGTCAACAGGGGAACGAGCAGTACTTC. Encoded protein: CASSQQGNEQYF.

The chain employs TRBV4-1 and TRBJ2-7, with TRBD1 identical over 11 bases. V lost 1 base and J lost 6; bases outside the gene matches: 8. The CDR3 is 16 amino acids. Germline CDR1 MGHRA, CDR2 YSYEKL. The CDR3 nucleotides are TGCGCCAGCAGCCAAGCCGGGACAGGGGGTATACGCGAGCAGTACTTC. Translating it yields CASSQAGTGGIREQYF.

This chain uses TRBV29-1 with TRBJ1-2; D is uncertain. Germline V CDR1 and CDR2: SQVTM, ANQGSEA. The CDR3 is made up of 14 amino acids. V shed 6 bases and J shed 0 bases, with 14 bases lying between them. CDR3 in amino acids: CSVRRHRANYGYTF. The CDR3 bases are TGCAGCGTCCGCAGACACCGAGCTAACTATGGCTACACCTTC.

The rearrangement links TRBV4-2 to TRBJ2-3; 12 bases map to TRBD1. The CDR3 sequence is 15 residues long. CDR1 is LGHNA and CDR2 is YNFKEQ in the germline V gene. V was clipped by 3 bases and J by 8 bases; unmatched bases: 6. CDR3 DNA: TGTGCCAGCAGCCATGCCCGGGACAGGGGGCCTACGCAGTATTTT. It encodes CASSHARDRGPTQYF.

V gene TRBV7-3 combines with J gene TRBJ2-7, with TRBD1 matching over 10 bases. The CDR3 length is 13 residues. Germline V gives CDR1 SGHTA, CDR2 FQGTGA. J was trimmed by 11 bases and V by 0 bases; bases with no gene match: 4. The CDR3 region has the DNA TGTGCCAGCAGCTTAACATCTGGGACAGGGGAGTACTTC. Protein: CASSLTSGTGEYF.

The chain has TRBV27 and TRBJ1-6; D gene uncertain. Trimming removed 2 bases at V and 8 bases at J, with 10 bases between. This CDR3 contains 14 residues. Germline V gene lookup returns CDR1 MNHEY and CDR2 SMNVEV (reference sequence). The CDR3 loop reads CASSLTGEDSPLHF. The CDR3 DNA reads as TGTGCCAGCAGTTTAACCGGGGAGGATTCACCCCTCCACTTT.

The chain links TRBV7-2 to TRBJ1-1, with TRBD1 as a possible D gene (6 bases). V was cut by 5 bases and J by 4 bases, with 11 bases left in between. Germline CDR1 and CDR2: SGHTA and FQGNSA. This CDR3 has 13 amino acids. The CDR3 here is CASSRTGSTEAFF. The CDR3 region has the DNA TGTGCCAGCAGCCGTACAGGGAGCACTGAAGCTTTCTTT.

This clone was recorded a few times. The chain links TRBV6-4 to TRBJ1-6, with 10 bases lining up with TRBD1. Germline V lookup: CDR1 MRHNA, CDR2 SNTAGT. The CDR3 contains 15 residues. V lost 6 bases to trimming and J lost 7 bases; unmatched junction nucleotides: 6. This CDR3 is CASRTGGFENSPLHF. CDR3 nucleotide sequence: TGTGCCAGCAGGACAGGGGGCTTTGAGAATTCACCCCTCCACTTT.

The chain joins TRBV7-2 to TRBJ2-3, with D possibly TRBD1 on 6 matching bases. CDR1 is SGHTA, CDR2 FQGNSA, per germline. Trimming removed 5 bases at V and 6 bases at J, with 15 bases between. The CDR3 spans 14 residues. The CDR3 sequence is CASSAGVGSDTQYF. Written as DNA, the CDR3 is TGTGCCAGCAGCGCAGGGGTTGGATCTGATACGCAGTATTTT.

DNA of the CDR3: TGTGCCAGCAGCCAAGGCACAGGGCCCTCCTACGAGCAGTACTTC. Protein product: CASSQGTGPSYEQYF. The V gene is TRBV14, the J gene TRBJ2-7, with a weak D call TRBD1 (6 bases). Trimming left V 1 base short and J 0 bases short, with 10 bases between. Germline CDR1 SGHDN, CDR2 FVKESK. The length of the CDR3 is 15 residues.

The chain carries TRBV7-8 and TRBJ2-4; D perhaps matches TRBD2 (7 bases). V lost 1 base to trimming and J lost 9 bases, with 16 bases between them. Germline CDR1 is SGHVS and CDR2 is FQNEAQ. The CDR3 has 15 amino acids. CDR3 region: CASSLEAGTYAIQYF. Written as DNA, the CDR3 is TGTGCCAGCAGCTTAGAAGCGGGGACATATGCCATTCAGTACTTC.

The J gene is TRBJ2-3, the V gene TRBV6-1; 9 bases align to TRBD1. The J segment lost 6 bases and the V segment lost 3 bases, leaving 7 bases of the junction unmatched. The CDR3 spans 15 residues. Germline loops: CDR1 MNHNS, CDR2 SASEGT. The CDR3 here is CASSEDTGGVDTQYF. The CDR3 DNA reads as TGTGCCAGCAGTGAGGATACAGGGGGCGTTGATACGCAGTATTTT.

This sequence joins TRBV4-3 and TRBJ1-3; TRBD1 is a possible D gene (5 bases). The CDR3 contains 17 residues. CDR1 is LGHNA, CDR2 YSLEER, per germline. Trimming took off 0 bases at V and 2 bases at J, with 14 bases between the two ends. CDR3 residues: CASSQELQGVAGNTIYF. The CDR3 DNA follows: TGCGCCAGCAGCCAAGAATTACAAGGGGTGGCTGGAAACACCATATATTTT.

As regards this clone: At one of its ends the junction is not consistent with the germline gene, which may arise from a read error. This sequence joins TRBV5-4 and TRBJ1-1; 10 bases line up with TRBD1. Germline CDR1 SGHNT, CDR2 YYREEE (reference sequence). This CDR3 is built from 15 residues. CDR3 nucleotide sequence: TGTGCCAGCAGTCCGGGACAGGGGACAACAGGTGAAGCTTCCTTT. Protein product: CASSPGQGTTGEASF.